This TCR beta chain was identified during a study of T cell responses to AZD1222 COVID-19 vaccine. To note about this clone: Its antigen is not identified.

Measured with immunoSEQ multiplex PCR; TCRdb has only the in-frame clones, and not every one. The sample lists about 180,000 clones, about 91% occurring once. Notes on the study in general: A reported finding is that nearly half of spike-specific TCRs target unmutated variant regions. Just 5 to 7 AZD1222 recipients were seropositive at baseline. White British people made up most donors, females outnumbered males, and clonal diversity was possibly underestimated.

Trimming shortened V by 1 base and J by 5 bases, and 17 bases separated the two germline ends. CDR3 length: 16 residues. Germline V CDR1 and CDR2: ENHRY, SYGVKD. The chain links TRBV10-3 to TRBJ2-5; unclear D gene. The receptor was derived from an adult in good health. Specimen: peripheral blood, collected on day 0 of AZD1222 vaccination. The CDR3 DNA sequence: TGTGCCATCAGTGAGTTTGGTACAAGTGCTTCCGAGACCCAGTACTTC. Its translation is CAISEFGTSASETQYF.